This T cell receptor (beta chain) originates from a study of T cells after posttransplantation cyclophosphamide. V lost 6 bases to trimming and J lost 4 bases; unmatched junction nucleotides: 3. The V gene's germline CDR1 is SNHLY and CDR2 FYNNEI. CDR3 length: 15 residues. Study findings and constraints: Later blood repertoires were often dominated by clones from the donor CD8+ memory compartment. TRB overlap between skin or GI tissue T cells and blood was limited.

The related graft donor's blood sample was taken on the day of bone marrow donation. Assay used: immunoSEQ multiplex PCR; TCRdb lists only in-frame clones, some missing. Listed for the sample are over 30,000 clones, none seen a single time. This clone has a count of ten or more. Antigen unknown. The rearrangement links TRBV2 to TRBJ2-1; TRBD2 aligns across 13 bases. The sequence was collected from a girl between 5 and 17 years old in good health, CMV-negative, and a related stem cell transplant donor. The sample comprised PBMCs. CDR3 loop: CASRELAGGYNEQFF. The CDR3 nucleotides read TGTGCCAGCAGGGAACTAGCGGGAGGGTACAATGAGCAGTTCTTC.